Sequencing of this T cell receptor (beta chain) was carried out in a study of cytomegalovirus exposure and HLA in healthy donors. Findings and caveats of the study: In a later analysis, several top co-occurrence clusters appeared linked to parvovirus B19, influenza, CMV and Epstein-Barr virus.

The PCR contained 60 Vbeta and 13 Jbeta primers. TCRdb keeps only in-frame clones here, not all; method: immunoSEQ multiplex PCR. The table has about 190,000 clones, around 83% seen once. Regarding this clone: The antigen remains unidentified.

This CDR3 spans 15 amino acids. Germline CDR1 and CDR2: SGDLS and YYNGEE. Losses at the gene ends were 2 bases for V and 2 bases for J; bases not matched to a gene: 2. Sequenced: PBMCs. This sequence joins TRBV9 and TRBJ2-5, with TRBD2 identical over 11 bases. This TCR came from a woman aged 18-35 years in good health and CMV-seronegative. The CDR3, as DNA: TGTGCCAGCAGCGTTACTAGCGGGAGTCAAGAGACCCAGTACTTC. Protein: CASSVTSGSQETQYF. The full variable domain, rest sourced from reference TRBV9 and TRBJ2-5, is DSGVTQTPKHLITATGQRVTLRCSPRSGDLSVYWYQQSLDQGLQFLIQYYNGEERAKGNILERFSAQQFPDLHSELNLSSLELGDSALYFCASSVTSGSQETQYFGPGTRLLVL.